This T cell receptor (beta chain) was observed in a study of T cell responses to AZD1222 COVID-19 vaccine. Study findings and constraints: No day 14 peak samples; only post-peak repertoires were characterized. Just a handful of people given AZD1222 tested seropositive at baseline. Close to half of all spike-specific TCRs reportedly target regions of the variants that are unmutated.

Germline V lookup: CDR1 SGHRS, CDR2 YFSETQ. The CDR3 has 14 residues. Trimming took off 5 bases at V and 5 bases at J, with 16 bases between the two ends. Libraries were prepared by immunoSEQ multiplex PCR; TCRdb keeps only in-frame clonotypes and omits some of them. This table has some 200,000 clones, about 92% appearing once. Turning to this clone: Its target is unknown.

V gene TRBV5-1 combines with J gene TRBJ2-5; the D gene is possibly TRBD1 (6 bases). This receptor was obtained from an adult who received the MenACWY meningococcal vaccine as a control. The sample here was peripheral blood, taken 28 days after the second dose of the MenACWY control vaccine. The CDR3 is CASREMGAAETQYF. In DNA form, the CDR3 reads TGCGCCAGCAGGGAAATGGGGGCGGCGGAGACCCAGTACTTC.